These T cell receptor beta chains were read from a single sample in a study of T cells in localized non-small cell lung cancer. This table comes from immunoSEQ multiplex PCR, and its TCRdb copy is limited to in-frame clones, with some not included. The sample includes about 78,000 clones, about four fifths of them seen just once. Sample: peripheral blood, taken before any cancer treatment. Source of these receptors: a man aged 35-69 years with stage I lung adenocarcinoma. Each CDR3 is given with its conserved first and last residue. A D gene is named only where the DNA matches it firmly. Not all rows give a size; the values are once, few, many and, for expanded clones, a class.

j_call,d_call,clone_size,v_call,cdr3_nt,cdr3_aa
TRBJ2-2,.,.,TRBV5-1,TGCGCCAGCAGCTTGATTCTGGGGGGCACCGGGGAGCTGTTTTTT,CASSLILGGTGELFF
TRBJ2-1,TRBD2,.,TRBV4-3,TGCGCCAGCAGCCAAGAAGCGGGGGGCACCTACAATGAGCAGTTCTTC,CASSQEAGGTYNEQFF
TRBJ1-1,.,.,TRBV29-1,TGCAGCGTGGATAGAGGGAACACTGAAGCTTTCTTT,CSVDRGNTEAFF
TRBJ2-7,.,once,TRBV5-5,TGTGCCAGCAGCTTGCGAGGGGCTTACGAGCAGTACTTC,CASSLRGAYEQYF
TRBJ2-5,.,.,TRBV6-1,TGTGCCAGCAGGGAAAGAATGGGCGAGACCCAGTACTTC,CASRERMGETQYF
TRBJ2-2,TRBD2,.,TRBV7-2,TGTGCCAGCACCCGGGTGGGGACTAGCGGGAAACCCGGGGAGCTGTTTTTT,CASTRVGTSGKPGELFF
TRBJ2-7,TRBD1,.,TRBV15,TGTGCCACCAGCAGAGATCAAAACAGGGGTTCCTACGAGCAGTACTTC,CATSRDQNRGSYEQYF
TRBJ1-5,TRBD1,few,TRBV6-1,TGTGCCAGCAACCCCGGGACAGTCAATCAGCCCCAGCATTTT,CASNPGTVNQPQHF
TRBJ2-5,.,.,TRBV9,TGTGCCAGCAGCGCCCACAGGGAAGGGACCCAGTACTTC,CASSAHREGTQYF
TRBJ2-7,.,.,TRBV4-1,TGCGCCAGCAGTCTCGTTCCGGGACCAAGCTCCTACGAGCAGTACTTC,CASSLVPGPSSYEQYF
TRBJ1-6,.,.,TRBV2,TGTGCCAGCAACTCGCGAGGGGATCGGGGTTCACCCCTCCACTTT,CASNSRGDRGSPLHF
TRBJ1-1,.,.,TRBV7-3,TGTGCCAGCAGCCATGGACAGAACACTGAAGCTTTCTTT,CASSHGQNTEAFF
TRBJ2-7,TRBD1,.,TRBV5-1,TGCGCCAGCAGCTTTATACAGGGGACCGAGCAGTACTTC,CASSFIQGTEQYF
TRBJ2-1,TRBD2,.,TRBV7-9,TGTGCCAGCAGCTTAATACTAGCGGGAGACGATGAGCAGTTCTTC,CASSLILAGDDEQFF
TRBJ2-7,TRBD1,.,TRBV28,TGTGCCAGCAGAGGGGCCCCCGGGACAGTTGCCTACGAGCAGTACTTC,CASRGAPGTVAYEQYF
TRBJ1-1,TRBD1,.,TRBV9,TGTGCCAGCAGCCCCCGACAGGGGGACACTGAAGCTTTCTTT,CASSPRQGDTEAFF
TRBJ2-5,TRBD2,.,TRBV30,TGTGCCTGGAGCACGGGGGGGGAGACCCAGTACTTC,CAWSTGGETQYF
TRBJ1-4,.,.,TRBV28,TGTGCCAGCAGTTTCCGGACAGCTGGTGGAAAACTGTTTTTT,CASSFRTAGGKLFF
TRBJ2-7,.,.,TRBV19,TGTGCCAGTAGTATGAATTTAGCCTACGAGCAGTACTTC,CASSMNLAYEQYF
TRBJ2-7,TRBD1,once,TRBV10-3,TGTGCCATCAGTTCCGGGACAGGGGGCTACGAGCAGTACTTC,CAISSGTGGYEQYF
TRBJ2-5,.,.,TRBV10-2,TGCGCCAGCAGGCTCAGCGGCCAAGAGACCCAGTACTTC,CASRLSGQETQYF
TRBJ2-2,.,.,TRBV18,TGTGCCAGCTCCCCCCCGACTTCGACCACCGGGGAGCTGTTTTTT,CASSPPTSTTGELFF
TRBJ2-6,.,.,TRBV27,TGTGCCAGCAGTTCCAGGGCGCCCGGGGCCAACGTCCTGACTTTC,CASSSRAPGANVLTF
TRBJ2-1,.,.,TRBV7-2,TGTGCCAGCAGCTTAAACAGTAACAATGAGCAGTTCTTC,CASSLNSNNEQFF
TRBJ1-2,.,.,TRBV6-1,TGTGCCAGCAGTGAATCGGTAGGGACCGGGCGCTACACCTTC,CASSESVGTGRYTF
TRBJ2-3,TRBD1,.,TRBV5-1,TGCGCCAGCACCGAGAACAGGGGGGGCACAGATACGCAGTATTTT,CASTENRGGTDTQYF
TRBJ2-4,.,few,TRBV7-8,TGTGCCAGCAGCCCCGACTGGCCAGGTTATTTGGGCGTCCCCAAAAACATTCAGTACTTC,CASSPDWPGYLGVPKNIQYF
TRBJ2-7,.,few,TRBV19,TGTGCCAGTTCGCTCGCCCAAGGTCGGGAGCAGTACTTC,CASSLAQGREQYF
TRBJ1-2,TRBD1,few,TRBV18,TGTGCCAGCTCAACAAACAGGGGGACCAAGAACTATGGCTACACCTTC,CASSTNRGTKNYGYTF
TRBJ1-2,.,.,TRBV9,TGTGCCAGCAGCTCACAGGGATGGGGCTACACCTTC,CASSSQGWGYTF
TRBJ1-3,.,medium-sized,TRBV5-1,TGCGCCAGCAGCTCCCAGGGGATTGGGAACACCATATATTTT,CASSSQGIGNTIYF
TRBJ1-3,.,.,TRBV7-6,TGTGCCAGCAGTTTGCTAGGGGGGGCTGGAAACACCATATATTTT,CASSLLGGAGNTIYF
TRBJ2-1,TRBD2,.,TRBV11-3,TGTGCCAGCAGCTCGGGACTAGCGGGGAGGGATGAGCAGTTCTTC,CASSSGLAGRDEQFF
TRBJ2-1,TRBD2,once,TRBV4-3,TGCGCCAGCAGCCAAGAGGGTTTTGGACTAGCGACTAACAATGAGCAGTTCTTC,CASSQEGFGLATNNEQFF
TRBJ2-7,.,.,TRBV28,TGTGCCAGCAGTTCCTTACAGTTTCTCCTACGAACCTACGAGCAGTACTTC,CASSSLQFLLRTYEQYF
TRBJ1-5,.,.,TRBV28,TGTGCCAGCAGTTTAGGTATTTGGGCCCCGGGGACGGTCGATCAGCCCCAGCATTTT,CASSLGIWAPGTVDQPQHF
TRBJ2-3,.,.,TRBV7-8,TGTGCCAGCAGGATTTATGTGCTGTCAAAGGAAGATACGCAGTATTTT,CASRIYVLSKEDTQYF
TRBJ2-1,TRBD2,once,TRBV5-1,TGCGCCAGCAGTATTGGACTAGCGGGAGGGTACAATGAGCAGTTCTTC,CASSIGLAGGYNEQFF
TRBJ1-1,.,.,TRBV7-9,TGTGCCAGCAGCGCCGCGGACAGAATGAACACTGAAGCTTTCTTT,CASSAADRMNTEAFF
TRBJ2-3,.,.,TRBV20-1,TGCAGTGCTACCGGACAGTTTTTGAGGTATTTT,CSATGQFLRYF
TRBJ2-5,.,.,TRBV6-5,TGTGCCAGCAGTAGGGGGAGGATCCAGTACTTC,CASSRGRIQYF
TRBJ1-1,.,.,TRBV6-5,TGTGCCAGCAGAGGGCCAAGGCACACTGAAGCTTTCTTT,CASRGPRHTEAFF
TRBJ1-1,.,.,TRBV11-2,TGTGCCAGCAGCCTCACAGGAGGAGCTTTCTTT,CASSLTGGAFF